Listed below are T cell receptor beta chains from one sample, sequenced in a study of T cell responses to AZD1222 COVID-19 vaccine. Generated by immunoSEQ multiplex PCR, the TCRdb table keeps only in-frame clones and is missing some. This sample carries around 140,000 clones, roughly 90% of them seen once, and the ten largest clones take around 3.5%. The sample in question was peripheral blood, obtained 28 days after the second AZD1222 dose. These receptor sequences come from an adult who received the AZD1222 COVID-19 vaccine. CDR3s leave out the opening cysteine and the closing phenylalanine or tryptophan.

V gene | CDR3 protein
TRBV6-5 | ASSYGTSGSSVQF
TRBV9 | ASSVEGVGNTIY
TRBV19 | ASGRTYYEQY
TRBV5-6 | AIANRNSGNTIY
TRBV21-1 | ASSLRRPDSYTDTQY
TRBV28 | ASSFGSVTDTQY
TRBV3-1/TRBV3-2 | ASSQSTSGSGTDTQY
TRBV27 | ASSFSLGEQF
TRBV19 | ASSFIAGGPGETQY
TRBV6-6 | ASSTGGDEKLF
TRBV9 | ASSSRDRVGEQY
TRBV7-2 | ASSLALAGDYNEQF
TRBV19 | ASSIVSDRGGISNQPQH
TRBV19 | ASSPGRNQPQH
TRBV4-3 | ASSQDFSGSVDTQY
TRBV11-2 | ASSSLGPRQGGGQPQH
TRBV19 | ASSILGTRSWEQF
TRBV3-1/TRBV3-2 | ASRGGRGATDTQY
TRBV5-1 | ASSLAGDLNEKLF
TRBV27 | ASSLGLGGVTEAF
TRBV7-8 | ASSLATSGLEQY
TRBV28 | ASSSGTGRVTEAF
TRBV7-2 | ASTLGGAAGYGYT
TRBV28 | ASSLSENYGYT
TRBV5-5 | ASSQPLAGAEQF
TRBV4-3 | ASSQGDSRGLSLRTQY
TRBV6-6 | ASSYRTSGGEQF
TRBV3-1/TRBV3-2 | ASRLQSTGELF